Given below is one T cell receptor beta chain in context. Its antigen is unknown. Library construction for TCR beta used iRepertoire HTBI primers and Arm-PCR of CDR3 regions. Per the study methods: Gene usage covered 62 TRBV and 14 TRBJ segments. TCRdb recomputed calls from the multiplex PCR reads with MiXCR, one row per CDR3 protein. These V and J calls are TCRdb output, not the study's own analysis. Among under 500,000 distinct CDR3 sequences listed, less than 25% were seen once. The entry originates in a study of regulatory T cells in long-lasting Graves disease. Findings and limits, study-wide: Graves' patients with persistent disease showed TCR diversity lower than patients newly diagnosed.

Trimming removed 0 bases at V and 4 bases at J, with 13 bases between. The CDR3 covers 15 residues. CDR1 and CDR2 (germline): KGHSH, LQKENI. Regarding time point: persistent/refractory GD, antithyroid drugs over 5 years with positive TRAb. With RNA extracted from PBMCs as input, the TCR library was made. Investigators report Graves' disease was diagnosed under American Thyroid Association guidelines. This receptor was identified in a female donor with Graves disease. This material consisted of peripheral blood mononuclear cells (PBMCs), taken when the disease was refractory, from a patient treated with antithyroid drugs. The chain couples TRBV18 to TRBJ2-7, with D perhaps TRBD2 (7 bases). The CDR3 DNA reads as TGTGCCAGCTCACCACCCAGGGGAGGGGGATACGAGCAGTACTTC. It translates to CASSPPRGGGYEQYF. Looking up the rest from reference TRBV18 and TRBJ2-7 gives the full variable domain: NAGVMQNPRHLVRRRGQEARLRCSPMKGHSHVYWYRQLPEEGLKFMVYLQKENIIDESGMPKERFSAEFPKEGPSILRIQQVVRGDSAAYFCASSPPRGGGYEQYFGPGTRLTVT.